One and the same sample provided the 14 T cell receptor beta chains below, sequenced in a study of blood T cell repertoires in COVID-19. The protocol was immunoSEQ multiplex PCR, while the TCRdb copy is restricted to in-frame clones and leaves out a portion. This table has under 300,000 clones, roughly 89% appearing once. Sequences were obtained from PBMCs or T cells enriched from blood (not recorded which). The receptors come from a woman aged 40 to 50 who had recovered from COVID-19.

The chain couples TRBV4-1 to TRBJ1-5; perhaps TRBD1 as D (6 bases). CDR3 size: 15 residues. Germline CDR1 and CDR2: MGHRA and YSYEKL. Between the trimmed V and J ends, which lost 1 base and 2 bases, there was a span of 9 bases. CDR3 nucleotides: TGCGCCAGCAGCCAAGGGGACATTGGCAATCAGCCCCAGCATTTT. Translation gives CASSQGDIGNQPQHF.

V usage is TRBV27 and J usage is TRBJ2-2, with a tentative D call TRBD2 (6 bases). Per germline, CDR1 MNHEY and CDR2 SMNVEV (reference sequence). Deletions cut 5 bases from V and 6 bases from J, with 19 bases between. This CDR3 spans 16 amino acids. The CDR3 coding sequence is TGTGCCAGCAGTATTTTCGGGGGTTACGTCTCCGGGGAGCTGTTTTTT. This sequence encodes CASSIFGGYVSGELFF.

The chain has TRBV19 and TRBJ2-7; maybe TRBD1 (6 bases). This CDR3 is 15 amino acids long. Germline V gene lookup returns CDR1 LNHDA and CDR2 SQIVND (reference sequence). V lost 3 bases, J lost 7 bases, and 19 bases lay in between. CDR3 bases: TGTGCCAGTAGTATCAGGGCAGGGGCGTCGAGGGAGCAGTACTTC. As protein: CASSIRAGASREQYF.

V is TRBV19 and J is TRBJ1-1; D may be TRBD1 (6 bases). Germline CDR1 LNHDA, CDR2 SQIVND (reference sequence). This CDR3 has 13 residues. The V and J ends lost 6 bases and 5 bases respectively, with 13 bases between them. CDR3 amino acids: CASSYREGTEAFF. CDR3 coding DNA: TGTGCCAGTAGCTACAGGGAGGGGACTGAAGCTTTCTTT.

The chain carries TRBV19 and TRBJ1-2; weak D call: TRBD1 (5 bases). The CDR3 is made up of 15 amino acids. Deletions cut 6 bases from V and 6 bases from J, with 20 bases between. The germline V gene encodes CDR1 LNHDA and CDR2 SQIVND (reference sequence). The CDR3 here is CASSLGGGPGDGYTF. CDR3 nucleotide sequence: TGTGCCAGTAGCCTCGGGGGGGGACCTGGTGATGGCTACACCTTC.

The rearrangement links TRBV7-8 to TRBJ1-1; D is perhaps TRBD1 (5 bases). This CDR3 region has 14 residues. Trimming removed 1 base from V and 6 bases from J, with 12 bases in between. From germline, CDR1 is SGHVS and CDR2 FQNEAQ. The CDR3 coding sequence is TGTGCCAGCAGCTTAGTCCGGCAGGGCGCTGAAGCTTTCTTT. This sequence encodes CASSLVRQGAEAFF.

The CDR3 nucleotides read TGTGCCAGCAGTCGGGGGGGACTACAGCAGTTCTTC. Protein: CASSRGGLQQFF. The V gene is TRBV6-2 or TRBV6-3, the J gene TRBJ2-1; 8 nucleotides line up with TRBD2. Trimming cost V 5 bases and J 11 bases; bases outside gene matches: 5. CDR3 size: 12 residues. From germline, CDR1 is MNHEY and CDR2 SVGEGT.

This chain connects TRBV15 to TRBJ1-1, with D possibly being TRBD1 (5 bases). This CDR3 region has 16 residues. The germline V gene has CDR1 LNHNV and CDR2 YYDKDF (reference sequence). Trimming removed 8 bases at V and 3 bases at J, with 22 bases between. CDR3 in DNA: TGTGCCACCTCCCCGGGAGGGGCTTGGCGGGACACTGAAGCTTTCTTT. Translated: CATSPGGAWRDTEAFF.

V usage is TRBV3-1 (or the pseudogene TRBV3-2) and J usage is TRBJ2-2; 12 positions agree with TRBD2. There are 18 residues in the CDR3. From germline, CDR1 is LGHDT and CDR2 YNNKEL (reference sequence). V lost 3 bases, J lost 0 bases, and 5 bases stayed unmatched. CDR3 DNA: TGTGCCAGCAGCCAGGTACTAGCGGGGGGACCGAACACCGGGGAGCTGTTTTTT. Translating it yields CASSQVLAGGPNTGELFF.

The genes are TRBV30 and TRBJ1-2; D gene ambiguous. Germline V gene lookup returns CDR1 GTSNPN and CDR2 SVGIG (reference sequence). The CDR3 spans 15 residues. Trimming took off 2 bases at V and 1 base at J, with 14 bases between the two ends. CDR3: CAWSKRSGINYGYTF. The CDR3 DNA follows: TGTGCCTGGAGTAAACGGTCGGGAATTAACTATGGCTACACCTTC.

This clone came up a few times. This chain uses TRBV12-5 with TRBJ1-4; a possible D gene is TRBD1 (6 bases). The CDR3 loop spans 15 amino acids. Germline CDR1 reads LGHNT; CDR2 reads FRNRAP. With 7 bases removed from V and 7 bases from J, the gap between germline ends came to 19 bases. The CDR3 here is CASATRGAEGEKLFF. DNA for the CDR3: TGTGCTAGTGCCACCCGGGGGGCTGAGGGTGAAAAACTGTTTTTT.

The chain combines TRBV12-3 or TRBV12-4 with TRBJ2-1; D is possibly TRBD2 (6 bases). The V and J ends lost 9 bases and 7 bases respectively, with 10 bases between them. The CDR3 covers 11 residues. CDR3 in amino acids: CASSRGNEQFF. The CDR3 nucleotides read TGTGCCAGTTCCCGGGGGAATGAGCAGTTCTTC.

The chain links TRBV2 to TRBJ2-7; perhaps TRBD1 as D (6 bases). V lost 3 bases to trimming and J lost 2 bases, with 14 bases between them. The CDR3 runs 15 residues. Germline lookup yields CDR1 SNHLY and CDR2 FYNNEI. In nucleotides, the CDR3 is TGTGCCAGCAGTGATGAACAGGGATACACCTACGAGCAGTACTTC. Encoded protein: CASSDEQGYTYEQYF.

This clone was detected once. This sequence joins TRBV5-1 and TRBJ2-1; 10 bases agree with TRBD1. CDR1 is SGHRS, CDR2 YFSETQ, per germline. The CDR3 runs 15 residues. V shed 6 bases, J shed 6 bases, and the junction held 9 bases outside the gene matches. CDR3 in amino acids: CASTISGTGVNEQFF. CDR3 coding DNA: TGCGCCAGCACCATATCCGGGACAGGGGTCAATGAGCAGTTCTTC.